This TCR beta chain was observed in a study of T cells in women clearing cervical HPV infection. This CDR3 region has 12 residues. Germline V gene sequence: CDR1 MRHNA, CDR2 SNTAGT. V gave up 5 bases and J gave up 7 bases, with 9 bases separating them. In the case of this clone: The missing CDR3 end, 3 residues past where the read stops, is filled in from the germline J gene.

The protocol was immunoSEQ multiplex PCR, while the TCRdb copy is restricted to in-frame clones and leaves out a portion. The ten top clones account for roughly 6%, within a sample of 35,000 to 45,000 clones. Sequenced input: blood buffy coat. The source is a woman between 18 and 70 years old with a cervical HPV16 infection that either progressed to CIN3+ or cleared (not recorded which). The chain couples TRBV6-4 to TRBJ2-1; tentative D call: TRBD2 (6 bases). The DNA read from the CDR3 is TGTGCCAGCAGTACCGGGGGTAATGAG. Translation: CASSTGGNE. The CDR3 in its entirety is CASSTGGNEQFF.